This T cell receptor (beta chain) was profiled in a study of blood T cell repertoires in COVID-19. Study information: Sites across the United States, Italy and Spain contributed samples from acute and convalescent COVID-19. Sample material is recorded as cDNA or gDNA derived from T cells, B-cell-depleted T cells, or PBMCs.

The CDR3 contains 13 residues. The germline CDR1 and CDR2 sequences are MNHEY and SMNVEV (reference sequence). Deletions cut 5 bases from V and 3 bases from J, with 11 bases between. Original processing notes: Using reference gene primer amplification, nucleated cell counts were estimated. Produced via immunoSEQ multiplex PCR; TCRdb's table is partial and in-frame only. That table is the source of V, J and clone size, and D and trimming were worked out from the DNA. The data show some 180,000 clones, 78% seen once. Input material: peripheral blood. The TCR was taken from a woman older than 75 with active or convalescent COVID-19. The rearrangement links TRBV27 to TRBJ2-7; the D is unclear. The CDR3 region has the DNA TGTGCCAGCAGTCCCCCAGGTTACTACGAGCAGTACTTC. It translates to CASSPPGYYEQYF.